This T cell receptor (beta chain) was observed in a study of shared clonotypes between healthy human individuals (dated by TCRdb to the early 2020s). A note on the overall study: The cohort included three men and a couple of women between 18 and 49 years of age. Per donor, three plates each were used for CD4 naive and CD4 memory, two for CD8 naive, and one for CD8 memory. Blood TCR repertoires of about 5 healthy adults were deeply sequenced to estimate repertoire size and the extent of clonotype sharing between individuals. To increase sequencing depth and limit assay-specific biases, different laboratories used diverse techniques to prepare libraries and sequence TCR repertoires. Per donor, leukapheresis produced somewhere between about 0.94 and 10 billion PBMCs. Findings and caveats that apply to the study as a whole: Because the study included only a small number of donors, the genetic and exposure-history diversity represented was limited. Roughly 5% of naive CD4, 3.5% of naive CD8, about 2.1% of memory CD4, and 0.4% of memory CD8 clonotypes were shared across a few donors. Larger estimated clonotype richness was generally found for naive subsets than for memory subsets. Pairwise subsampling indicated that sequencing depth was expected to affect the degree of clonotype sharing among donors. Compared with non-shared clonotypes, the clonotypes found in all four sorted-subset donors had higher generation probabilities. Rarefaction of sorted-subset datasets indicated incomplete sequencing despite the large sequencing depth. Sampling was restricted to blood, and TCR repertoires in tissues likely differ from the TCR repertoires found in blood.

Using the deep immunoSEQ assay, TCR CDR3 regions were amplified from genomic DNA by multiplex PCR. For each cell subset, the extracted genomic DNA was distributed evenly across all wells of several immunoSEQ 96-well plates, and each plate served as one replicate. For sorted subsets, 150 to 250 ng genomic DNA, equal to 30,000 or so T cell genomes, was loaded into each replicate PCR. Purified libraries were quantified with a Qubit 3.0 fluorometer, sized on a Bioanalyzer 2100, and re-quantified with the KAPA Library Quantification kit. Every immunoSEQ 96-well plate was sequenced on a dedicated single-read 150-cycle Illumina NextSeq 550 flow cell. Per the original workflow: Because the immunoSEQ output held only junctional sequences and lacked quality scores, the filtering could not match the filtering applied to full-length reads. To assign V/J genes and CDR3, sequences were annotated against IMGT germline references using PyIR, a Python wrapper for IgBLAST v1.9. Reads were filtered out if the reads had weak V/J assignments (E-value above 1e-6), no CDR3, stop codons, out-of-frame junctions, or ambiguous translated residues. V3J clonotypes were defined as sequences sharing an identical inferred V gene, J gene, and CDR3 amino acid sequence. To compute the percentage overlap between repertoires, the number of shared unique clonotypes was divided by the size of the smaller repertoire. Three approaches were used to assess repertoire richness: RTK rarefaction, the Chao1 estimator, and Recon v2.1 estimates of unobserved clonotypes. OLGA was used to compute generation probabilities for all TCRbeta clonotypes that the gDNA method yielded from four donors. TCRdb retrieved this table from immuneACCESS and kept in-frame rearrangements only. Not all clones are present; in checked studies, unresolved V genes account for under half, and no reason is known for the remainder. V, J and clone size were drawn from that table, and D and trimming were deduced from the DNA. The sample table shows over a million clones, and around 78% are seen once. Together, the top ten hold roughly 0.55% of the sample.

The donors were healthy, HIV-negative adults who had no recently reported acute infections or vaccinations. Only Caucasian adults living in Nashville, Tennessee, USA were represented among the donors. CD4+ T cells were enriched by magnetic negative selection, after which naive cells were positively selected on CD45RA and the negative fraction was taken as the memory subset. After blood collection by leukapheresis, PBMCs were isolated using Ficoll-Histopaque density gradient centrifugation and then cryopreserved in the vapor phase of liquid nitrogen. Analytical flow cytometry was used to check the purity and quantity of every magnetically sorted T cell population. Genomic DNA was isolated from each sorted fraction and quantified by UV absorbance on a Nanodrop 2000c. Note on this clone: What this receptor recognizes is not known. Base qualities are not recorded, but no much larger clone differs from it by a single base.

CDR3 length: 14 amino acids, cysteine to phenylalanine. CDR3 DNA only is kept here, 42 bases in frame from base 1. CDR1 and CDR2, per the germline V gene, are SGHRS and YFSETQ. Cut back by 5 bases and 3 bases, the V and J ends lie 12 bases apart. Sequencing was done on a sample of memory CD4+ T cells from PBMCs. Per the publication, the cell subset or site label means: CD45RA-negative fraction. This clonotype was obtained from a man in his late teens or twenties in good health. Some clones in this sample may be carry-over from other donors' samples. This sequence uses TRBV5-1 and TRBJ2-1; the best D guess is TRBD2, with 5 bases matching. CDR3 loop: CASSQAALYNEQFF. The nucleotide sequence is TGCGCCAGCAGTCAAGCGGCCCTCTACAATGAGCAGTTCTTC.